This TCR beta chain was identified in a study of cytomegalovirus exposure and HLA in healthy donors. Trimming removed 5 bases at V and 3 bases at J, with 20 bases between. The CDR3 spans 15 residues. Germline loops: CDR1 GTSNPN, CDR2 SVGIG (reference sequence). It was with 60 Vbeta and 13 Jbeta primers that the PCR ran. Sequencing was performed with immunoSEQ multiplex PCR; in TCRdb, only in-frame clones are kept and a portion is missing. The profile shows 150,000 to 200,000 clones, 75% of them singletons. The specimen was PBMCs. This receptor was identified in a male donor in good health and CMV-seronegative. The chain is built from TRBV30 and TRBJ2-7; possibly TRBD1 for D (6 bases). DNA for the CDR3: TGTGCCTGGGGCTACACAGGGATAGGTTTCTACGAGCAGTACTTC. Protein: CAWGYTGIGFYEQYF. Supplemented by reference TRBV30 and TRBJ2-7, the full variable domain reads SQTIHQWPATLVQPVGSPLSLECTVEGTSNPNLYWYRQAAGRGLQLLFYSVGIGQISSEVPQNLSASRPQDRQFILSSKKLLLSDSGFYLCAWGYTGIGFYEQYFGPGTRLTVT.